A selection of T cell receptor beta chains follows, all from one sample in a study of shared clonotypes between healthy human individuals. Using immunoSEQ multiplex PCR, the repertoire was profiled, and TCRdb retains in-frame clones only, with some absent. The sample has approximately 980,000 clones; 70% to 85% are singletons. The sample taken for sequencing was memory CD4+ T cells sorted from blood. Receptors were obtained from a man between 18 and 29 years old in good health. CDR3s include the opening cysteine and the closing phenylalanine or tryptophan. The D gene is left open where the match is weak. Only part of the rows carry a size: once, few, many, or a class if the clone is expanded.

size | D | J | length | V | DNA | CDR3
NA | NA | TRBJ2-7 | 14 | TRBV5-1 | TGCGCCAGCAGCCCGAAGGACCCCTCCTACGAGCAGTACTTC | CASSPKDPSYEQYF
NA | TRBD2 | TRBJ2-2 | 15 | TRBV5-4 | TGTGCCAGCACTGCCGGGGGGGTGAACACCGGGGAGCTGTTTTTT | CASTAGGVNTGELFF
NA | NA | TRBJ1-4 | 15 | TRBV5-8 | TGTGCCAGCAGCTCCTTTGACAGAAGTAATGAAAAACTGTTTTTT | CASSSFDRSNEKLFF
once | TRBD1 | TRBJ2-7 | 14 | TRBV11-2 | TGTGCCAGCAGCACTGGACAGGGGGTCTACGAGCAGTACTTC | CASSTGQGVYEQYF
NA | TRBD1 | TRBJ1-2 | 17 | TRBV19 | TGTGCCAGTAGTATCGCCGAGAGGACAGGGTTCACCTATGGCTACACCTTC | CASSIAERTGFTYGYTF
NA | NA | TRBJ2-1 | 13 | TRBV7-2 | TGTGCCAGCAGCTTCGGAGTGGGGATTGAGCAGTTCTTC | CASSFGVGIEQFF
few | TRBD2 | TRBJ2-1 | 19 | TRBV4-3 | TGCGCCAGCAGCCCCGCGGTGCCGGCGGGAGTCATGGCTAACAATGAGCAGTTCTTC | CASSPAVPAGVMANNEQFF
NA | TRBD1 | TRBJ2-6 | 18 | TRBV7-2 | TGTGCCAGCAGCTTCCGGGACAGGCAGAGCTCTGGGGCCAACGTCCTGACTTTC | CASSFRDRQSSGANVLTF
NA | TRBD2 | TRBJ2-7 | 15 | TRBV6-4 | TGTGCCAGCGTCACCCTAGCGGGCAGCTCCTACGAGCAGTACTTC | CASVTLAGSSYEQYF
NA | NA | TRBJ1-5 | 15 | TRBV2 | TGTGCCAGCCGGCGGGACACAAATAGCAATCAGCCCCAGCATTTT | CASRRDTNSNQPQHF
NA | NA | TRBJ2-5 | 12 | TRBV6-5 | TGTGCCAGCAGTTCTCCCACCGGGACCCAGTACTTC | CASSSPTGTQYF
NA | TRBD1 | TRBJ1-4 | 14 | TRBV28 | TGTGCCAGCAGTACCCAGGGGGCGGGTGAAAAACTGTTTTTT | CASSTQGAGEKLFF
NA | TRBD2 | TRBJ2-7 | 15 | TRBV5-5 | TGTGCCAGCAGCTTGGCCGGGGGGACCCGCTACGAGCAGTACTTC | CASSLAGGTRYEQYF
NA | NA | TRBJ2-3 | 13 | TRBV19 | TGTGCCAGTAGAAGTGGGAGCACAGATACGCAGTATTTT | CASRSGSTDTQYF
NA | TRBD1 | TRBJ2-2 | 17 | TRBV7-8 | TGTGCCAGCAGCTTAGGGCCAGGGGGCCCAAACACCGGGGAGCTGTTTTTT | CASSLGPGGPNTGELFF
NA | NA | TRBJ2-5 | 12 | TRBV2 | TGTGCCAGCACGGGCAACCAAGAGACCCAGTACTTC | CASTGNQETQYF
NA | TRBD1 | TRBJ2-5 | 15 | TRBV11-2 | TGTGCCAGCAGCTTAGGACAACAGGGGGCAGAGACCCAGTACTTC | CASSLGQQGAETQYF
once | NA | TRBJ1-1 | 13 | TRBV29-1 | TGCAGCGCCCGGGCAGGTCCGAACACTGAAGCTTTCTTT | CSARAGPNTEAFF
NA | TRBD2 | TRBJ2-1 | 15 | TRBV5-6 | TGTGCCAGCAGCTTGGTGTCTAGCGGGAGCTATGAGCAGTTCTTC | CASSLVSSGSYEQFF
NA | TRBD2 | TRBJ2-7 | 14 | TRBV6-6 | TGTGCCAGCAGTTATCGGGGGGGCCTGTACGAGCAGTACTTC | CASSYRGGLYEQYF
NA | TRBD1 | TRBJ2-7 | 15 | TRBV6-5 | TGTGCCAGCAGTTACACCGGGACAGGGGCCTACGAGCAGTACTTC | CASSYTGTGAYEQYF
few | NA | TRBJ2-1 | 16 | TRBV19 | TGTGCCAGTAGTATAGATCAGGGGAGGGGATCAAATGAGCAGTTCTTC | CASSIDQGRGSNEQFF
NA | NA | TRBJ1-4 | 13 | TRBV2 | TGTGCCAGCAGGAGGCAGGGGACTGAAAAACTGTTTTTT | CASRRQGTEKLFF
NA | NA | TRBJ2-1 | 13 | TRBV7-2 | TGTGCCAGCAGCTTTTTAAATGGTCTTGAGCAGTTCTTC | CASSFLNGLEQFF
NA | NA | TRBJ2-1 | 14 | TRBV9 | TGTGCCAGCAGCGAAGTAGCGGTTTACAATGAGCAGTTCTTC | CASSEVAVYNEQFF
NA | NA | TRBJ2-1 | 17 | TRBV7-9 | TGTGCCAGCAGCTTAGTGGGACCCCCAAGCTCCTACAATGAGCAGTTCTTC | CASSLVGPPSSYNEQFF
NA | NA | TRBJ2-6 | 15 | TRBV7-9 | TGTGCCAGCACCCCTGGGTCGCCTGGGGCCAACGTCCTGACTTTC | CASTPGSPGANVLTF
once | NA | TRBJ2-3 | 14 | TRBV30 | TGTGCCTGGAAGTGGGGGAAGAGCACAGATACGCAGTATTTT | CAWKWGKSTDTQYF
NA | NA | TRBJ2-3 | 14 | TRBV11-2 | TGTGCCAGCAGCTTACAGGCGGGTGCAGATACGCAGTATTTT | CASSLQAGADTQYF
once | TRBD1 | TRBJ1-3 | 16 | TRBV27 | TGTGCCAGCAGTTTACACAGGGGGCCGTTGGGAAACACCATATATTTT | CASSLHRGPLGNTIYF
once | NA | TRBJ1-2 | 14 | TRBV11-2 | TGTGCCAGCAGCATCGGGACAAACAACTATGGCTACACCTTC | CASSIGTNNYGYTF
NA | TRBD1 | TRBJ1-1 | 16 | TRBV19 | TGTGCCAGTTCGCCGACAGGGGAGAGGGGAAACACTGAAGCTTTCTTT | CASSPTGERGNTEAFF
NA | TRBD1 | TRBJ2-3 | 16 | TRBV5-1 | TGCGCCAGCAGCCTTCGCGGACAGGGGTGGGCAGATACGCAGTATTTT | CASSLRGQGWADTQYF
few | NA | TRBJ1-2 | 15 | TRBV15 | TGTGCCACCAGCAGAGGGACTCAGGGGAGCTATGGCTACACCTTC | CATSRGTQGSYGYTF
NA | TRBD2 | TRBJ2-3 | 15 | TRBV7-3 | TGTGCCAGCAGCCCCCGACTAGCGGGGACAGATACGCAGTATTTT | CASSPRLAGTDTQYF
once | NA | TRBJ2-3 | 14 | TRBV6-6 | TGTGCCAGCAGTTACCTGGCAAGCACAGATACGCAGTATTTT | CASSYLASTDTQYF
NA | NA | TRBJ2-7 | 15 | TRBV4-2 | TGTGCCAGCAGCCAAGGCGGGGGCCCTTACTACGAGCAGTACTTC | CASSQGGGPYYEQYF
NA | NA | TRBJ1-1 | 15 | TRBV2 | TGTGCCAGCAGTGAAAGGTTGGGAGTGAACACTGAAGCTTTCTTT | CASSERLGVNTEAFF
NA | NA | TRBJ1-6 | 14 | TRBV7-2 | TGTGCCAGCAGCTTTGGCGATTATAATTCACCCCTCCACTTT | CASSFGDYNSPLHF
few | TRBD2 | TRBJ2-7 | 15 | TRBV9 | TGTGCCAGCAGCACCCAGACTAGCGGGATCCGTGAGCAGTACTTC | CASSTQTSGIREQYF
NA | NA | TRBJ2-5 | 14 | TRBV2 | TGTGCCAGCAGTGCGGGCAGGGGGGAAGAGACCCAGTACTTC | CASSAGRGEETQYF
NA | TRBD2 | TRBJ2-1 | 15 | TRBV27 | TGTGCCAGCAGTCCGCGACTAGCTGACTACAATGAGCAGTTCTTC | CASSPRLADYNEQFF
NA | NA | TRBJ2-2 | 16 | TRBV9 | TGTGCCAGCAGCGTATTCACAGGATGGGGCACCGGGGAGCTGTTTTTT | CASSVFTGWGTGELFF
NA | NA | TRBJ1-2 | 13 | TRBV5-1 | TGCGCCAGCAGCTTGGAGCAGGGAACCGGCTACACCTTC | CASSLEQGTGYTF
NA | TRBD1 | TRBJ2-3 | 15 | TRBV2 | TGTGCCAGCAGCCCCGATAGTCAGGGGGCCGATACGCAGTATTTT | CASSPDSQGADTQYF
once | TRBD2 | TRBJ2-7 | 15 | TRBV7-2 | TGTGCCAGCAGTCCGACTAGCGGGGCATCCTACGAGCAGTACTTC | CASSPTSGASYEQYF
NA | TRBD1 | TRBJ2-5 | 15 | TRBV19 | TGTGCCAGTAGTCCGTTACAGGGGGCCCAAGAGACCCAGTACTTC | CASSPLQGAQETQYF
NA | TRBD2 | TRBJ2-2 | 14 | TRBV7-9 | TGTGCCAGCAGCCGCGGGGGAAACACCGGGGAGCTGTTTTTT | CASSRGGNTGELFF
NA | TRBD1 | TRBJ2-4 | 15 | TRBV5-1 | TGCGCCAGCAGCTTCTTCGGGACAGTAGAAAACATTCAGTACTTC | CASSFFGTVENIQYF
NA | NA | TRBJ1-5 | 15 | TRBV10-2 | TGCGCCAGCAGTGACCCAAGGAGGGGGGTTCAGCCCCAGCATTTT | CASSDPRRGVQPQHF
NA | TRBD1 | TRBJ1-2 | 13 | TRBV5-1 | TGCGCCAGCAGCACGGGACAGGGCTATGGCTACACCTTC | CASSTGQGYGYTF
NA | NA | TRBJ2-3 | 12 | TRBV30 | TGTGCCTGGAAGGGGAACACAGATACGCAGTATTTT | CAWKGNTDTQYF
NA | NA | TRBJ2-6 | 16 | TRBV11-2 | TGTGCCAGCAGCGGGCGTCTCAACTCTGGGGCCAACGTCCTGACTTTC | CASSGRLNSGANVLTF